The 20 T cell receptor beta chains below come from one sample, sequenced in a study of T-cell reconstitution after alpha-beta-depleted transplantation in children. Study-wide findings and caveats: Counts and diversity of T cells one year after transplant came mostly from newly produced T cells.

Preparing the TCRbeta library involved the use of unique molecular identifiers. A single record per CDR3 protein comes from TCRdb applying MiXCR to the PCR reads. The sample includes approximately 300,000 distinct CDR3 sequences, over 7.5% of them seen just once. For these receptors, no antigen is known. The specimen comprised peripheral blood, sampled 360 days after TCRalphabeta/CD19-depleted stem cell transplant. The receptors were sampled from a female patient aged 2-15 years who had a stem cell transplant for Fanconi anemia, so the T cells may come from the graft donor.

This clonotype was seen more than once but under ten times. The chain joins TRBV7-2 to TRBJ2-3, with 10 bases matching TRBD1. Trimming cost V 4 bases and J 4 bases; bases outside gene matches: 5. The V gene's germline CDR1 is SGHTA and CDR2 FQGNSA. The CDR3 sequence is 15 residues long. The CDR3 nucleotides read TGTGCCAGCAGCTACGGACAGGGGGACGCAGATACGCAGTATTTT. It is translated as CASSYGQGDADTQYF.

The chain is built from TRBV20-1 and TRBJ1-2; D perhaps matches TRBD1 (5 bases). Per the germline V gene, CDR1 is DFQATT and CDR2 is SNEGSKA (reference sequence). This CDR3 region has 15 residues. Trimming took 2 bases from V and 0 from J, leaving 13 bases between them. CDR3 sequence: CSARPWGGSNYGYTF. The CDR3 DNA follows: TGCAGTGCTAGACCCTGGGGGGGGTCTAACTATGGCTACACCTTC.

This clonotype was seen at least ten times. The chain couples TRBV6-5 to TRBJ1-5; D unresolved. Trimming cost V 7 bases and J 0 bases, with 13 bases left between them. Germline CDR1 and CDR2: MNHEY and SVGAGI. This CDR3 has 15 residues. The DNA for the CDR3 is TGTGCCAGCACCCCCTCCCCTTATAGCAATCAGCCCCAGCATTTT. Its translation is CASTPSPYSNQPQHF.

This clonotype was seen ten or more times. The chain employs TRBV5-1 and TRBJ2-2; possibly TRBD1 for D (6 bases). This CDR3 spans 14 amino acids. The ends were cut back, 1 base at V and 4 bases at J, with 8 bases in the middle. Germline V lookup: CDR1 SGHRS, CDR2 YFSETQ. CDR3 bases: TGCGCCAGCAGCTTGAAGACAGGCACCGGGGAGCTGTTTTTT. This codes for CASSLKTGTGELFF.

This clonotype was detected many times. The chain has TRBV29-1 and TRBJ2-7; 9 positions agree with TRBD1. Trimming removed 6 bases from V and 0 bases from J; junction bases left unmatched: 3. This CDR3 contains 13 residues. Germline loops: CDR1 SQVTM, CDR2 ANQGSEA. The DNA for the CDR3 is TGCAGCGTGGGGACAGGGAACTCCTACGAGCAGTACTTC. This translates into CSVGTGNSYEQYF.

This clonotype was seen more than once but under ten times. The CDR3 nucleotides are TGTGCCAGCAGTCGGGACAGTCCCTACGAGCAGTACGTC. The encoded protein is CASSRDSPYEQYV. This rearrangement joins TRBV6-2 or TRBV6-3 to TRBJ2-7; TRBD1 matches at 7 bases. The CDR3 runs 13 residues. V lost 5 bases and J lost 2; bases outside the gene matches: 3. The germline CDR1 and CDR2 sequences are MNHEY and SVGEGT.

This clonotype was counted many times. This rearrangement joins TRBV21-1 to TRBJ1-2; the D call TRBD1 from the table was never checked on the DNA. TRBV21-1 is a pseudogene segment. The CDR3 is made up of 14 amino acids. The CDR3 DNA is TGTGCCAGCAGGCGGGGGACAGGCCACTATGGCTACACCTTC. Translation gives CASRRGTGHYGYTF.

This clonotype was recorded a few times. The genes are TRBV28 and TRBJ2-7; D gene unclear. With 5 bases removed from V and 4 bases from J, the gap between germline ends came to 12 bases. In germline, CDR1 is MDHEN, CDR2 SYDVKM. The CDR3 runs to 13 residues. The CDR3 DNA follows: TGTGCCAGCAGTCGTTGGAAAGGGTACGAGCAGTACGTC. It is translated as CASSRWKGYEQYV.

The chain couples TRBV6-5 to TRBJ1-4; weak D call: TRBD1 (6 bases). Trimming stripped 0 bases from V and 9 bases from J, with 14 bases between. Per germline, CDR1 MNHEY and CDR2 SVGAGI. CDR3 length: 15 amino acids. The CDR3 region is CASSYSQGSGQKLFF. Written as DNA, the CDR3 is TGTGCCAGCAGTTACTCTCAGGGGTCCGGTCAAAAACTGTTTTTT.

This clonotype was observed many times. The chain combines TRBV10-3 with TRBJ2-1; no firm D call. Trimming shortened V by 5 bases and J by 7 bases, and 6 bases separated the two germline ends. The CDR3 has 11 residues. The germline V gene encodes CDR1 ENHRY and CDR2 SYGVKD. The CDR3 coding sequence is TGTGCCATCAGTTCCGGGAATGAGCAGTTCTTC. This translates into CAISSGNEQFF.

This clonotype came up many times. This chain connects TRBV15 to TRBJ2-3; D perhaps matches TRBD2 (5 bases). CDR1 is LNHNV, CDR2 YYDKDF, per germline (reference sequence). The CDR3 is 18 residues long. V lost 0 bases, J lost 0 bases, and 16 bases lay in between. In nucleotides, the CDR3 is TGTGCCACCAGCAGAGATCTTGCATCGGGGTGGAGCACAGATACGCAGTATTTT. Translation: CATSRDLASGWSTDTQYF.

This clonotype has ten or more counts. This chain connects TRBV25-1 to TRBJ2-3; D unresolved. This CDR3 contains 12 residues. Germline V gene lookup returns CDR1 MGHDK and CDR2 SYGVNS. Trimming stripped 3 bases from V and 2 bases from J, with 3 bases between. This CDR3 is CASSDFTDTQYF. CDR3 nucleotide sequence: TGTGCCAGCAGTGATTTCACAGATACGCAGTATTTT.

This clonotype was seen more than once but under ten times. V gene TRBV4-1 combines with J gene TRBJ2-3, with 7 bases matching TRBD2. The J segment lost 8 bases and the V segment lost 1 base, leaving 9 bases of the junction unmatched. Germline CDR1 reads MGHRA; CDR2 reads YSYEKL. The CDR3 covers 15 residues. CDR3 coding DNA: TGCGCCAGCAGCCAAGTGCTTAGCGGGTCTGGTACGCAGTATTTT. This codes for CASSQVLSGSGTQYF.

CDR3: CASSLTGTYTGELFF. CDR3 sequence (DNA): TGTGCCAGCAGCTTAACAGGGACTTACACCGGGGAGCTGTTTTTT. V is TRBV7-3 and J is TRBJ2-2; TRBD2 might be the D (6 bases). This CDR3 has 15 amino acids. Trimming removed 0 bases from V and 3 bases from J, with 8 bases in between. Germline lookup yields CDR1 SGHTA and CDR2 FQGTGA.

The V and J genes are TRBV4-2 and TRBJ1-2, with 7 bases that match TRBD1. The CDR3 extends over 16 amino acids. Losses at the gene ends were 1 base for V and 3 bases for J; bases not matched to a gene: 8. Germline values: CDR1 LGHNA, CDR2 YNFKEQ. As DNA, the CDR3 is TGTGCCAGCAGCCAAGTGGGTCTTCAGGGGGACTATGGCTACACCTTC. As protein: CASSQVGLQGDYGYTF.

The chain joins TRBV7-6 to TRBJ2-7; TRBD2 agrees at 9 bases. V lost 3 bases, J lost 1 base, and 1 base stayed unmatched. This CDR3 has 14 amino acids. Germline CDR1 is SGHVS and CDR2 is FNYEAQ. The chain's CDR3 is CASSLTSGSYEQYV. The CDR3 DNA is TGTGCCAGCAGCTTGACTAGCGGATCCTACGAGCAGTACGTC.

This clonotype was observed many times. The genes are TRBV2 and TRBJ2-7; a weak D match, TRBD1 (5 bases). V dropped 7 bases and J dropped 7 bases, with 23 bases sitting between them. There are 15 residues in the CDR3. The germline CDR1 and CDR2 sequences are SNHLY and FYNNEI. This chain's CDR3 is CASTLTSPGMGEQYF. The CDR3 DNA follows: TGTGCCAGCACCCTAACCTCGCCAGGGATGGGAGAGCAGTACTTC.

With respect to this clonotype: A single base separates this from a much larger clone, so it may be a read error. V usage is TRBV20-1 and J usage is TRBJ2-5; D unresolved. CDR1 is DFQATT and CDR2 is SNEGSKA in the germline V gene (reference sequence). Trimming stripped 2 bases from V and 6 bases from J, with 1 base between. CDR3 size: 9 residues. The CDR3 sequence is CSARKTQYF. Here the CDR3 DNA reads TGCAGTGCTAGAAAGACCCAGTACTTC.

In this sample, this clonotype turned up many times. The V gene is TRBV6-1, the J gene TRBJ2-1; the D call may be TRBD1 or TRBD2 (5 bases each). This CDR3 has 15 residues. V was cut by 1 base and J by 8 bases, with 15 bases left in between. CDR1 is MNHNS, CDR2 SASEGT, per germline. The CDR3 bases are TGTGCCAGCAGTGAAGACGGACCGGGGCTTGATGAGCAGTTCTTC. This gives the protein CASSEDGPGLDEQFF.

This clonotype has a count of ten or more. The chain carries TRBV13 and TRBJ1-5; the match to TRBD1 covers 8 bases. The CDR3 totals 15 residues. V lost 2 bases to trimming and J lost 7 bases; unmatched junction nucleotides: 7. Germline V gene data show CDR1 as PRHDT and CDR2 as FYEKMQ (reference sequence). In DNA form, the CDR3 reads TGTGCCAGCAGCTTATCAGGGGGCGCGTGGCAGCCCCAGCATTTT. Translating gives CASSLSGGAWQPQHF.